The present T cell receptor (beta chain) was sequenced within a study of human T cells and chemical hapten exposure. The CDR3 consists of 13 residues. V shed 5 bases and J shed 2 bases, with 13 bases lying between them. The V gene's germline CDR1 is SQVTM and CDR2 ANQGSEA. Time point given: patch test 1, 2 weeks after DPC sensitization. The sample's treatment: therapeutic diphenylcyclopropenone sensitization with weekly scalp DPC. Extraction yielded total RNA from whole blood (unfractionated). TCRdb independently ran MiXCR on the RACE reads; one entry per CDR3 protein. The sample has some 400,000 distinct CDR3 sequences, about 4.8% seen once.

The chain uses TRBV29-1 and TRBJ2-7; a weak D match, TRBD1 (6 bases). The source of this sequence is a woman aged 50 to 60 with alopecia areata. Some clones in this sample may be carry-over from other donors' samples. Sequencing was performed on whole blood, taken in connection with sensitization to the hapten diphenylcyclopropenone (DPC). The CDR3 DNA follows: TGCAGCGTTAGGACAGTACTTACCTACGAGCAGTACTTC. This codes for CSVRTVLTYEQYF.